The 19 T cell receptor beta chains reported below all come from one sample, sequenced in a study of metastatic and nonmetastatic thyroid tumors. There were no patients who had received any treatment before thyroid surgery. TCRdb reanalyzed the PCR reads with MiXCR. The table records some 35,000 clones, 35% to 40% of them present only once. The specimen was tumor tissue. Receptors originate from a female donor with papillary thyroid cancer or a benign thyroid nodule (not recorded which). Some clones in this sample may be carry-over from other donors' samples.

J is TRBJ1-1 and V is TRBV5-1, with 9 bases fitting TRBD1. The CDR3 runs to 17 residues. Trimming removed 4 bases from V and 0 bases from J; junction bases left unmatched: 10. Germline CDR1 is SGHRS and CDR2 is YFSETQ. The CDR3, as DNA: TGCGCCAGCAGCCCCTCCGGGACAGGGCCCCTGAACACTGAAGCTTTCTTT. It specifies CASSPSGTGPLNTEAFF.

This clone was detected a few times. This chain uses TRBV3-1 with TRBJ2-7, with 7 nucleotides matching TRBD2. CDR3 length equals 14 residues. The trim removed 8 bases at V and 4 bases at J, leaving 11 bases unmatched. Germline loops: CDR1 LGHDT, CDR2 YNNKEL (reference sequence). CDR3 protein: CASGWASGPYEQYF. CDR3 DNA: TGTGCCAGCGGTTGGGCTAGCGGACCGTACGAGCAGTACTTC.

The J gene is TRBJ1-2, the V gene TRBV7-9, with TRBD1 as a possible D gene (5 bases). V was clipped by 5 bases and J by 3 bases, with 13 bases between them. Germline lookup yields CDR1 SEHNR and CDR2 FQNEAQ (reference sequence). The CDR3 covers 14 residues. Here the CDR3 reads CASSMWGEDYGYTF. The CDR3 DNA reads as TGTGCCAGCAGCATGTGGGGGGAAGACTATGGCTACACCTTC.

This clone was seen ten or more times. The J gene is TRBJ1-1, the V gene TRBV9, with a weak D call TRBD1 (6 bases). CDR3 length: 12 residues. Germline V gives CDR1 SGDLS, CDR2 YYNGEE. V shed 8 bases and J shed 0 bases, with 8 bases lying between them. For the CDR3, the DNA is TGTGCCAGTCAGGGGATGAACACTGAAGCTTTCTTT. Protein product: CASQGMNTEAFF.

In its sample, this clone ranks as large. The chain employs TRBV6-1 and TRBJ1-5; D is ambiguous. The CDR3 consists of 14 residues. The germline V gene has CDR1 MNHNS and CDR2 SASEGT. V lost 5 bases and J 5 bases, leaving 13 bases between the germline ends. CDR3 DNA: TGTGCCAGCAGTTCCTTGGTCTCGGATCAGCCCCAGCATTTT. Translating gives CASSSLVSDQPQHF.

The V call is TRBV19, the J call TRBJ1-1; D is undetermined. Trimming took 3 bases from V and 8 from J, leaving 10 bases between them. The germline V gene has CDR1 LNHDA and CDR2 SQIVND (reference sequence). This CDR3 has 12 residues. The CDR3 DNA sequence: TGTGCCAGTAGTATTGGGCTTGTGGAAGCTTTCTTT. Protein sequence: CASSIGLVEAFF.

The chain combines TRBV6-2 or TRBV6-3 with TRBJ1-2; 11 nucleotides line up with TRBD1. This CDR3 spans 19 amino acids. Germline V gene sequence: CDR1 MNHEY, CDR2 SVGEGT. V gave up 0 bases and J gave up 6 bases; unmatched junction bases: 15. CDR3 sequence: CASSYSLGYKGQGEDGYTF. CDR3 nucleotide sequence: TGTGCCAGCAGTTACTCGTTAGGCTATAAGGGACAGGGGGAGGATGGCTACACCTTC.

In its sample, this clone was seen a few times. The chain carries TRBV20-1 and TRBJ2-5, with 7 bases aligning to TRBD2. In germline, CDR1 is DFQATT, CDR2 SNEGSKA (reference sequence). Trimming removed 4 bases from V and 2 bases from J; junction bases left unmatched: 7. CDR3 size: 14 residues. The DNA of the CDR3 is TGCAGTGCTAATGGGGGGACTACTCAAGAGACCCAGTACTTC. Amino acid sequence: CSANGGTTQETQYF.

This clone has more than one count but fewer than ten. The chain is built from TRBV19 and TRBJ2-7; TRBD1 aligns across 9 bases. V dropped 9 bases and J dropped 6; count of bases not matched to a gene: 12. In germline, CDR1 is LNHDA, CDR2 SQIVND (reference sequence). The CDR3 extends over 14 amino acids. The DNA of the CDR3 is TGTGCCAGCGCGGGACAGGGTTTATTTCGCGAGCAGTACTTC. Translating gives CASAGQGLFREQYF.

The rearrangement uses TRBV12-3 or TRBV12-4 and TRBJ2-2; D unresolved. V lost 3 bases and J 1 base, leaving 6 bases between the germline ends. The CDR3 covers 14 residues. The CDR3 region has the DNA TGTGCCAGCAGTTTGTGGCAGAACACCGGGGAGCTGTTTTTT. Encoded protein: CASSLWQNTGELFF.

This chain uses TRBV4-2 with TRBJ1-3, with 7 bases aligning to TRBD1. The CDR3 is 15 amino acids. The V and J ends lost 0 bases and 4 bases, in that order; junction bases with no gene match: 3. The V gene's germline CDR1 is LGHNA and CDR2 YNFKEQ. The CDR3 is CASSQEDRSGNTIYF. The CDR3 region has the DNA TGTGCCAGCAGCCAAGAGGACAGGTCCGGAAACACCATATATTTT.

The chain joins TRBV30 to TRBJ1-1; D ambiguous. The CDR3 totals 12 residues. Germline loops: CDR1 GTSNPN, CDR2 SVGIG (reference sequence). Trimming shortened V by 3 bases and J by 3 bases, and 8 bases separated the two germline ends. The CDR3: CAWRGQYTEAFF. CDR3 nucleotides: TGTGCCTGGAGGGGCCAGTACACTGAAGCTTTCTTT.

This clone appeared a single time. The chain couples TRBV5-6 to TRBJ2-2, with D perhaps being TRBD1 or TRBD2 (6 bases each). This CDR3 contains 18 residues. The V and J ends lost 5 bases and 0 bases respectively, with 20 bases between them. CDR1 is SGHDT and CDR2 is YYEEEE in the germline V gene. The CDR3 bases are TGTGCCAGCAGTTCCCGCCGGGAGACAGGCGCGAACACCGGGGAGCTGTTTTTT. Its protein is CASSSRRETGANTGELFF.

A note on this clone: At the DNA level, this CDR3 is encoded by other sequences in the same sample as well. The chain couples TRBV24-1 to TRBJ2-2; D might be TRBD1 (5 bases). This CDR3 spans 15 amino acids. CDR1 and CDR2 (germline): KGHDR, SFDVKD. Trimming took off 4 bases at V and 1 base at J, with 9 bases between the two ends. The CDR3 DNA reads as TGTGCCACCAGTGACCACAGGAGGAACACCGGGGAGCTGTTTTTT. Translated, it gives CATSDHRRNTGELFF.

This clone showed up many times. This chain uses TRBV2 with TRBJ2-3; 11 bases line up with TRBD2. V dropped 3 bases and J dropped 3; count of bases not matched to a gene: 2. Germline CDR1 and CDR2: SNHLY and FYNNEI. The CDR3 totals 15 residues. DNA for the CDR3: TGTGCCAGCAGTGATAGCGGGGGGGCTACAGATACGCAGTATTTT. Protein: CASSDSGGATDTQYF.

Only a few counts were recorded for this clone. The CDR3 protein is CAWNRGPGTEAFF. The DNA of the CDR3 is TGTGCCTGGAACAGGGGGCCGGGCACTGAAGCTTTCTTT. The chain is built from TRBV30 and TRBJ1-1, with 9 nucleotides matching TRBD1. The germline V gene encodes CDR1 GTSNPN and CDR2 SVGIG (reference sequence). The trim removed 4 bases at V and 4 bases at J, leaving 4 bases unmatched. This CDR3 region has 13 residues.

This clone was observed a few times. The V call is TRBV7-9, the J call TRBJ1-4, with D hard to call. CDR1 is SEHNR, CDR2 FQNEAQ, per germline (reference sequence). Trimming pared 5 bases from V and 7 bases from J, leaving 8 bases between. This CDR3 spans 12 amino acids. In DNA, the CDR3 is TGTGCCAGCAGCCCGTCGCGTGAAAAACTGTTTTTT. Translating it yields CASSPSREKLFF.

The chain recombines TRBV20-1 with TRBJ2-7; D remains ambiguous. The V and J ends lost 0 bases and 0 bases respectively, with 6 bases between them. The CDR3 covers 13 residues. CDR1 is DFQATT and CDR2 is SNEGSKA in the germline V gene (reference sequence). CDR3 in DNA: TGCAGTGCTAGAGATCAATTCTCCTACGAGCAGTACTTC. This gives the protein CSARDQFSYEQYF.

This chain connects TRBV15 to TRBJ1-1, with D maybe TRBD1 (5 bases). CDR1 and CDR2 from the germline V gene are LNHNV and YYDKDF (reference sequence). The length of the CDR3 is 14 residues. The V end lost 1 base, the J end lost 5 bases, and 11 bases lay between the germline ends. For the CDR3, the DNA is TGTGCCACCAGCAGAGGATTAGGGGATACTGAAGCTTTCTTT. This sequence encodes CATSRGLGDTEAFF.